The 2 T cell receptor beta chains listed next were all sequenced from one sample in a study of T-cell reconstitution after alpha-beta-depleted transplantation in children. Unique molecular identifiers were incorporated when the TCRbeta library was constructed. TCRdb re-analysed the PCR reads in MiXCR, keeping a single row per CDR3 protein. The sample has around 100,000 distinct CDR3 sequences, approximately 6% seen once; the top ten hold around 5.6%. The sample here was PBMCs, mostly from graft donor cells, taken 60 days after TCRalphabeta/CD19-depleted stem cell transplant. These receptor sequences come from a female patient aged 2-9 years who had a stem cell transplant for Fanconi anemia, so the T cells may come from the graft donor.

This clonotype was recorded many times. The gene calls are TRBV29-1 and TRBJ1-3; no reliable D call. Germline values: CDR1 SQVTM, CDR2 ANQGSEA. V was cut by 4 bases and J by 4 bases, with 11 bases left in between. This CDR3 has 13 residues. CDR3 protein: CSVGVAQGNTIYF. CDR3 coding DNA: TGCAGCGTTGGTGTGGCCCAAGGAAACACCATATATTTT.

This clonotype was seen many times. The V gene is TRBV5-1, the J gene TRBJ2-3; 11 bases are shared with TRBD2. Germline V gives CDR1 SGHRS, CDR2 YFSETQ. The CDR3 sequence is 17 residues long. V lost 0 bases and J lost 1; bases outside the gene matches: 4. CDR3 sequence: CASSLVPGLAGTDTQYF. The CDR3 DNA reads as TGCGCCAGCAGCTTGGTTCCGGGACTAGCGGGCACAGATACGCAGTATTTT.